This TCR beta chain comes out of a study of spatial heterogeneity in lung cancer. General study findings and limits: Ubiquitous expanded tumor TCRs showed up in blood more at resection than follow-up.

Time point meaning: sample taken at primary tumor resection. The cohort: 70 to 75 early-stage, untreated non-small cell lung cancer patients. Researchers sequenced whole RNA taken from tumor, nontumor lung or frozen PBMC without sorting. There are many counts of this clonotype. Its specificity is unknown. Every TCR cDNA molecule bore a unique molecular identifier. TCRdb reprocessed the 5' RACE reads with MiXCR, giving one entry per CDR3 protein. Here the sample spans over 50,000 distinct CDR3 sequences, approximately 6% being singletons. CDR3 size: 13 residues. V was shortened by 7 bases and J by 3 bases, with 12 bases between the two germline ends.

The sample was PBMCs, taken at surgery. The receptor's source is a female donor with early-stage non-small cell lung cancer. The chain joins TRBV12-3 or TRBV12-4 to TRBJ1-1; D is uncertain. CDR3 protein: CASTRSSYTEAFF. DNA of the CDR3: TGTGCCAGCACCAGGTCTTCGTACACTGAAGCTTTCTTT.